Listed here is a single T cell receptor beta chain. Generated by immunoSEQ multiplex PCR, the TCRdb table keeps only in-frame clones and is missing some. The sample carries about 99,000 clones, 94% recorded once. This specimen belongs to a study of OX40 agonist ivuxolimab in advanced cancers. The germline V gene encodes CDR1 KGHSH and CDR2 LQKENI. V was pared by 6 bases and J by 9 bases, with 9 bases between. CDR3 size: 11 residues. V gene TRBV18 combines with J gene TRBJ1-5; no clear D. The sequence came from an adult with an advanced solid tumor such as melanoma, head and neck, liver or kidney cancer. Material: CD4+ or CD8+ T cells sorted from blood, obtained in a trial of the OX40 agonist ivuxolimab. CDR3 amino acids: CASSAAGPQHF. The DNA of the CDR3 is TGTGCCAGCTCCGCCGCCGGGCCCCAGCATTTT. The full variable domain, with the rest looked up from reference TRBV18 and TRBJ1-5, is NAGVMQNPRHLVRRRGQEARLRCSPMKGHSHVYWYRQLPEEGLKFMVYLQKENIIDESGMPKERFSAEFPKEGPSILRIQQVVRGDSAAYFCASSAAGPQHFGDGTRLSIL.